This TCR beta chain was obtained from a study of cytomegalovirus exposure and HLA in healthy donors. Produced via immunoSEQ multiplex PCR; TCRdb's table is partial and in-frame only. The sample contains under 250,000 clones, around nine tenths of which appear only once. This clone was observed a single time. This clonotype was sampled from a woman younger than 30 in good health and CMV-seropositive. Sequenced material: PBMCs.

The CDR3 DNA follows: TGCGCCAGCAGCCCCCGAGCTTTGAGCACAGATACGCAGTATTTT. Residues: CASSPRALSTDTQYF. The gene calls are TRBV4-1 and TRBJ2-3; the D is unclear. This CDR3 has 15 residues. Germline assignment: CDR1 MGHRA and CDR2 YSYEKL. V lost 4 bases and J lost 0, with 11 bases in between.